Following are 21 T cell receptor beta chains from one sample sequenced in a study of metastatic and nonmetastatic thyroid tumors. Every patient underwent thyroid surgery untreated. From the PCR reads, TCRdb re-called clones with MiXCR. The sample lists around 13,000 clones; less than 25% were seen once. Sequencing was performed on blood. These receptors originate from a female donor with papillary thyroid cancer or a benign thyroid nodule (not recorded which). Some clones in this sample may be carry-over from other donors' samples.

This clone is labeled as medium-sized (0.01 to 0.1%). The chain employs TRBV2 and TRBJ1-2; 7 bases match TRBD1. This CDR3 comprises 16 residues. V shed 3 bases and J 5 bases; nucleotides not matched to a gene: 12. Germline CDR1 reads SNHLY; CDR2 reads FYNNEI. Written as DNA, the CDR3 is TGTGCCAGCAGTGATGTCCCCCGGACAGGACATTATGGCTACACCTTC. Its translation is CASSDVPRTGHYGYTF.

This clone has just a few counts. This sequence joins TRBV6-1 and TRBJ2-7; 9 nucleotides match TRBD1. This CDR3 is 13 amino acids long. Germline loops: CDR1 MNHNS, CDR2 SASEGT. Trimming took 6 bases from V and 1 from J; bases not matched to a gene: 1. The CDR3 is CASRTGGSYEQYF. In DNA, the CDR3 is TGTGCCAGCAGGACAGGGGGGTCCTACGAGCAGTACTTC.

By share, this clone counts as medium-sized. The V gene is TRBV6-6, the J gene TRBJ2-3; 10 nucleotides line up with TRBD2. This CDR3 region has 17 residues. V was pared by 8 bases and J by 4 bases, with 15 bases of the junction left unmatched. CDR1 is MNHNY and CDR2 is SVGAGI in the germline V gene (reference sequence). CDR3 loop: CASRSSGRFSSADTQYF. CDR3 in DNA: TGTGCCAGCCGCTCTAGCGGGAGATTTTCGTCCGCAGATACGCAGTATTTT.

This chain joins TRBV9 and TRBJ2-1; unclear D gene. Trimming stripped 0 bases from V and 4 bases from J, with 11 bases between. Germline assignment: CDR1 SGDLS and CDR2 YYNGEE. The CDR3 has 15 amino acids. CDR3 coding DNA: TGTGCCAGCAGCGTAGTTGGGCCGCCTTACAATGAGCAGTTCTTC. Its translation: CASSVVGPPYNEQFF.

V is TRBV30 and J is TRBJ1-6; D gene ambiguous. The CDR3 runs 15 residues. V lost 0 bases and J lost 5, with 11 bases in between. Per germline, CDR1 GTSNPN and CDR2 SVGIG (reference sequence). CDR3 sequence reads: CAWSVIRSHNSPLHF. Here the CDR3 DNA reads TGTGCCTGGAGTGTAATTCGATCGCATAATTCACCCCTCCACTTT.

This clone was seen many times. The chain recombines TRBV12-3 or TRBV12-4 with TRBJ2-5; possibly TRBD1 for D (5 bases). The CDR3 covers 12 residues. V lost 5 bases and J lost 7, with 11 bases in between. CDR3 bases: TGTGCCAGCAGTCCCTTTGGGGCGACCCAGTACTTC. Protein product: CASSPFGATQYF.

The chain uses TRBV25-1 and TRBJ2-7; the D gene could be TRBD1 or TRBD2 (6 bases each). The germline V gene has CDR1 MGHDK and CDR2 SYGVNS. This CDR3 region has 16 residues. Trimming removed 3 bases at V and 5 bases at J, with 20 bases between. The CDR3 here is CASSDSSGARSDEQYF. CDR3 bases: TGTGCCAGCAGTGACTCATCGGGGGCGCGCAGTGACGAGCAGTACTTC.

V gene TRBV13 combines with J gene TRBJ1-6; no clear D gene. Looked up from germline, CDR1 is PRHDT and CDR2 is FYEKMQ (reference sequence). The CDR3 runs 14 residues. Trimming took 2 bases from V and 9 from J, leaving 11 bases between them. CDR3 in DNA: TGTGCCAGCAGCTTATCTGGCAGAGGTTCACCCCTCCACTTT. It yields the protein CASSLSGRGSPLHF.

This clone is labeled as medium-sized (0.01 to 0.1%). This chain uses TRBV6-1 with TRBJ1-5; 9 positions agree with TRBD1. The CDR3 extends over 16 amino acids. After removal of 5 bases from V and 5 bases from J, the junction contained 10 bases not matched to a gene. CDR1 MNHNS and CDR2 SASEGT come from the germline V gene. The CDR3 protein is CASSFTPGQGDQPQHF. The CDR3 DNA sequence: TGTGCCAGCAGTTTCACCCCGGGACAGGGAGATCAGCCCCAGCATTTT.

The table lists this clone with a few counts. This chain joins TRBV9 and TRBJ1-2; tentative D call: TRBD1 (6 bases). Trimming stripped 0 bases from V and 0 bases from J, with 6 bases between. Germline lookup yields CDR1 SGDLS and CDR2 YYNGEE. The CDR3 is made up of 14 amino acids. CDR3: CASSVAGANYGYTF. For the CDR3, the DNA is TGTGCCAGCAGCGTAGCAGGGGCTAACTATGGCTACACCTTC.

The chain carries TRBV5-1 and TRBJ2-1; TRBD2 might be the D (6 bases). The germline CDR1 and CDR2 sequences are SGHRS and YFSETQ. Deletions cut 5 bases from V and 1 base from J, with 22 bases between. The CDR3 loop spans 18 amino acids. The CDR3 protein is CASSTARDSLRSYNEQFF. The CDR3, as DNA: TGCGCCAGCAGTACTGCCAGGGACTCATTAAGGTCCTACAATGAGCAGTTCTTC.

This clone was detected ten times or more. The chain recombines TRBV18 with TRBJ1-5; TRBD1 matches 7 bases. The CDR3 consists of 14 residues. Germline CDR1 reads KGHSH; CDR2 reads LQKENI. V shed 1 base and J 4 bases; nucleotides not matched to a gene: 1. DNA for the CDR3: TGTGCCAGCTCACCACAGGGGGCAAATCAGCCCCAGCATTTT. It yields the protein CASSPQGANQPQHF. The full variable domain, in which reference TRBV18 and TRBJ1-5 provide the parts outside the CDR3, is NAGVMQNPRHLVRRRGQEARLRCSPMKGHSHVYWYRQLPEEGLKFMVYLQKENIIDESGMPKERFSAEFPKEGPSILRIQQVVRGDSAAYFCASSPQGANQPQHFGDGTRLSIL.

This clone has a count of ten or more. The chain employs TRBV28 and TRBJ1-5, with TRBD1 matching over 7 bases. V lost 2 bases, J lost 5 bases, and 15 bases stayed unmatched. From germline, CDR1 is MDHEN and CDR2 SYDVKM. This CDR3 is 18 amino acids long. The CDR3 protein is CASSLDYYRGREYQPQHF. CDR3 coding DNA: TGTGCCAGCAGTTTAGATTACTACAGGGGACGAGAGTATCAGCCCCAGCATTTT.

This clone has ten or more counts. A read error may be the cause here, since a much bigger clone is one base away. The CDR3 protein is CASSYARGRDSNQPQHF. In DNA form, the CDR3 reads TGTGCCAGCAGTTACGCCCGGGGGCGGGATAGCAATCAGCCCCAGCATTTT. The rearrangement links TRBV6-2 or TRBV6-3 to TRBJ1-5; D perhaps matches TRBD1 (6 bases). The CDR3 runs 17 residues. The germline gives CDR1 MNHEY, CDR2 SVGEGT. V was pared by 2 bases and J by 0 bases, with 14 bases between.

This clone was seen many times. The rearrangement joins TRBV29-1 to TRBJ1-1, with a weak D call TRBD1 (5 bases). The CDR3 spans 13 residues. The germline V gene encodes CDR1 SQVTM and CDR2 ANQGSEA. The ends were cut back, 8 bases at V and 1 base at J, with 14 bases in the middle. CDR3 region: CSFKSQGNTEAFF. DNA of the CDR3: TGCAGCTTCAAGTCCCAGGGGAACACTGAAGCTTTCTTT.

The chain joins TRBV7-2 to TRBJ2-7; D gene uncertain. Germline V CDR1 and CDR2: SGHTA, FQGNSA. CDR3 size: 13 residues. The V end lost 2 bases, the J end lost 7 bases, and 12 bases lay between the germline ends. The CDR3 DNA reads TGTGCCAGCAGCTTATACGCTACGATGGAGCAGTACTTC. Amino acids: CASSLYATMEQYF.

This clone has a count of ten or more. The J gene is TRBJ1-3, the V gene TRBV3-1, with unresolved D. Germline V CDR1 and CDR2: LGHDT, YNNKEL (reference sequence). V was pared by 0 bases and J by 4 bases, with 4 bases between. The CDR3 has 13 residues. The CDR3 sequence is CASSQDQGNTIYF. The DNA of the CDR3 is TGTGCCAGCAGCCAAGATCAAGGAAACACCATATATTTT.

This clone was recorded many times. V and J are TRBV5-5 and TRBJ2-5; TRBD2 might be the D (6 bases). CDR3 length equals 14 residues. V lost 5 bases to trimming and J lost 2 bases, with 13 bases between them. CDR1 SGHKS and CDR2 YYEKEE come from the germline V gene (reference sequence). CDR3 sequence: CASSTDYFQETQYF. Written as DNA, the CDR3 is TGTGCCAGCAGTACGGACTACTTTCAAGAGACCCAGTACTTC.

This clone was counted many times. The chain joins TRBV5-8 to TRBJ2-7, with no clear D. V lost 0 bases and J 2 bases, leaving 3 bases between the germline ends. The CDR3 is made up of 12 amino acids. CDR1 and CDR2 from the germline V gene are SGHTS and YDEGEE. DNA of the CDR3: TGTGCCAGCAGCTTGGGTGCCTACGAGCAGTACTTC. Translation gives CASSLGAYEQYF.

This clone was observed many times. A much larger clone is a single base away; this may be a read error. Other nucleotide sequences from this sample produce the same CDR3. The gene calls are TRBV12-3 or TRBV12-4 and TRBJ2-2, with 10 bases that match TRBD1. V lost 6 bases to trimming and J lost 6 bases; unmatched junction nucleotides: 10. The CDR3 totals 16 residues. The CDR3 coding sequence is TGTGCCAGCAGCTTACGGACAGGGGGAAGTTCCGGGGAGCTGTTTTTT. The encoded protein is CASSLRTGGSSGELFF.

This clone was counted many times. The chain couples TRBV30 to TRBJ1-5; D may be TRBD1 (6 bases). The V end was cut by 5 bases, the J end by 1 base, with 12 bases between. CDR1 GTSNPN and CDR2 SVGIG come from the germline V gene (reference sequence). This CDR3 is 14 amino acids long. The CDR3 loop is CAWATGESNQPQHF. The CDR3 DNA is TGTGCCTGGGCGACAGGTGAAAGCAATCAGCCCCAGCATTTT. Together with reference TRBV30 and TRBJ1-5, the CDR3 gives the full variable domain: SQTIHQWPATLVQPVGSPLSLECTVEGTSNPNLYWYRQAAGRGLQLLFYSVGIGQISSEVPQNLSASRPQDRQFILSSKKLLLSDSGFYLCAWATGESNQPQHFGDGTRLSIL.